This entry describes one T cell receptor beta chain. Its antigen remains unknown. With 60 Vbeta and 13 Jbeta primers, the PCR was carried out. Clones were read by immunoSEQ multiplex PCR, and TCRdb kept only the in-frame ones, dropping some. The repertoire holds 200,000 to 250,000 clones, with around 89% as singletons. The sample belongs to a study of cytomegalovirus exposure and HLA in healthy donors. The CDR3 has 13 amino acids. V was shortened by 1 base and J by 1 base, with 4 bases between the two germline ends. The germline V gene encodes CDR1 LNHDA and CDR2 SQIVND (reference sequence). Findings and limits, study-wide: The analysis excluded some indistinguishable V segments, including TRBV6-2 and TRBV6-3. Reportedly, HLA-A and HLA-B alleles of most subjects were accurately predicted from TCR beta.

Sequenced input: PBMCs. This chain uses TRBV19 with TRBJ1-1; D is unresolved. This TCR was sampled from a woman in her late teens or twenties in good health and CMV-seronegative. The CDR3 spells CASSIGGNTEAFF. In DNA, the CDR3 is TGTGCCAGTAGTATAGGAGGGAACACTGAAGCTTTCTTT. The full variable domain, its missing parts supplied by reference TRBV19 and TRBJ1-1, is DGGITQSPKYLFRKEGQNVTLSCEQNLNHDAMYWYRQDPGQGLRLIYYSQIVNDFQKGDIAEGYSVSREKKESFPLTVTSAQKNPTAFYLCASSIGGNTEAFFGQGTRLTVV.